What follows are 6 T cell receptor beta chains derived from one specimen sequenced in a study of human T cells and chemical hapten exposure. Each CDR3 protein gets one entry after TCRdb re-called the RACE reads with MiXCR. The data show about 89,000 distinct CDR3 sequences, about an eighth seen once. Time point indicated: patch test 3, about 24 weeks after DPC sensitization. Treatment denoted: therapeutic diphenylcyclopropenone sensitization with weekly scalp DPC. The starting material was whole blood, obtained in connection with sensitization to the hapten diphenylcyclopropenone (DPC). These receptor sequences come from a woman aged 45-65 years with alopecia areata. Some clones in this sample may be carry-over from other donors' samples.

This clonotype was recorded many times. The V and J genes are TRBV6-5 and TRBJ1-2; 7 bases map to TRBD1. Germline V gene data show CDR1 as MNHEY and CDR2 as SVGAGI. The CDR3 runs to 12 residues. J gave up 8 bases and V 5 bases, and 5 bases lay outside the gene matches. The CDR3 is CASSRDRGGYTF. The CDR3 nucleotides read TGTGCCAGCAGTCGGGACAGAGGAGGCTACACCTTC.

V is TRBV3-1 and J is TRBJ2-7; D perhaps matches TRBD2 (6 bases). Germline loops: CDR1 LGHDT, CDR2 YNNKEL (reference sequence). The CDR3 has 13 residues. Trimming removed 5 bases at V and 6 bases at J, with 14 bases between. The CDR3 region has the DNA TGTGCCAGCAGCAGACTAGAAATATCCGAGCAGTACTTC. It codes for CASSRLEISEQYF.

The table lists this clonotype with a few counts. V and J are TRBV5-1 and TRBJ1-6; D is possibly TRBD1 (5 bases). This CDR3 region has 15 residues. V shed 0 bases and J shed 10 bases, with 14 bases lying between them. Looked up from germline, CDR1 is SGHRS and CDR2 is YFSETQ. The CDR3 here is CASSLGGRSGSPLHF. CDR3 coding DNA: TGCGCCAGCAGCTTGGGGGGCCGGAGCGGCTCACCCCTCCACTTT. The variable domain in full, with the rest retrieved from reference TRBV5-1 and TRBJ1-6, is KAGVTQTPRYLIKTRGQQVTLSCSPISGHRSVSWYQQTPGQGLQFLFEYFSETQRNKGNFPGRFSGRQFSNSRSEMNVSTLELGDSALYLCASSLGGRSGSPLHFGNGTRLTVT.

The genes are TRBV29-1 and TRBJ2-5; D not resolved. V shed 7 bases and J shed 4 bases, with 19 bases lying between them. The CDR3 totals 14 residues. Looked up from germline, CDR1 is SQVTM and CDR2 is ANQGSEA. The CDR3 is CSAHRLLSPETQYF. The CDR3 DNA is TGCAGCGCCCATAGGCTTCTTTCTCCAGAGACCCAGTACTTC.

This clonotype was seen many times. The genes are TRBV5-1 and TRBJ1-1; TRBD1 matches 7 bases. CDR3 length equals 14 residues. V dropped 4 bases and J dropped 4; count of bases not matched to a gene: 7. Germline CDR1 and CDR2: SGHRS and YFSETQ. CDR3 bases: TGCGCCAGCAGCCTTGATGACAGGGTCACTGAAGCTTTCTTT. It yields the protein CASSLDDRVTEAFF.

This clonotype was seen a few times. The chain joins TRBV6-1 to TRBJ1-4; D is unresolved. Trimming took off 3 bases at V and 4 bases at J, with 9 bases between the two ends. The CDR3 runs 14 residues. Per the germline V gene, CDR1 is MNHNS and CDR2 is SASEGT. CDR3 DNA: TGTGCCAGCAGTGACGGGTACTTTAATGAAAAACTGTTTTTT. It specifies CASSDGYFNEKLFF.